This T cell receptor (beta chain) was recovered during a study of CD8+ T cells in alopecia areata. Extracted from the samples, RNA was reverse transcribed into cDNA to serve as the sequencing template. Libraries were prepared by immunoSEQ multiplex PCR; TCRdb keeps only in-frame clonotypes and omits some of them. The data hold about 150,000 clones, with roughly 62% observed a single time. This clone appeared a single time. Its antigen is not identified. Notes on the study in general: Clonality exceeded that of normal scalp in lesional scalp, most notably in alopecia totalis/universalis.

V was cut by 0 bases and J by 4 bases, with 21 bases left in between. The germline CDR1 and CDR2 sequences are LGHNA and YSLEER. This CDR3 contains 18 residues. PBMC-derived CD4+ and CD8+ T cells were sorted. The source is a human donor with alopecia areata. Here the sequenced sample was CD4+ T cells sorted from blood, taken at week 0. The genes are TRBV4-3 and TRBJ1-2; no definite D call. CDR3 sequence: CASSQDLDGRFLFYGYTF. The CDR3 DNA sequence: TGCGCCAGCAGCCAAGATTTGGACGGGAGGTTTTTATTCTATGGCTACACCTTC.